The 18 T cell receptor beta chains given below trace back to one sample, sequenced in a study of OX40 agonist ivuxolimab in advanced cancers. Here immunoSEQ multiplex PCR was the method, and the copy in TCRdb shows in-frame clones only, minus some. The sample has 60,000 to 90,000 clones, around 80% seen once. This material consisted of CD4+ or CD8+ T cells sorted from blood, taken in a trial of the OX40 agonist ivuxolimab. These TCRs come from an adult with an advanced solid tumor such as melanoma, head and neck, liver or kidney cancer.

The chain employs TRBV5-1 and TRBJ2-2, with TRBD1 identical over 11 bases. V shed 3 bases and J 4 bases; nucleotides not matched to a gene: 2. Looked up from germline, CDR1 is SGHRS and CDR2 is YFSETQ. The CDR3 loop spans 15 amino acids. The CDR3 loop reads CASSSGQGVTGELFF. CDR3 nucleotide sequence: TGCGCCAGCAGCTCGGGACAGGGGGTCACCGGGGAGCTGTTTTTT.

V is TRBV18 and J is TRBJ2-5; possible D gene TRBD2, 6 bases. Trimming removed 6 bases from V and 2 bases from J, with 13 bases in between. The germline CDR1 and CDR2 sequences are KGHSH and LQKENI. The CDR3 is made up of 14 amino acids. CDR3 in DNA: TGTGCCAGCTCGTTACCGGGAGCGCAAGAGACCCAGTACTTC. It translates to CASSLPGAQETQYF.

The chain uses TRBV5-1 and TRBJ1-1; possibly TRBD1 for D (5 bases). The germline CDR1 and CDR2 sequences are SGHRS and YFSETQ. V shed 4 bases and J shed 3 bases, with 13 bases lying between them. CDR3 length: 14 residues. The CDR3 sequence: CASSLSGGDTEAFF. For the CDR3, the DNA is TGCGCCAGCAGCCTAAGTGGGGGGGACACTGAAGCTTTCTTT.

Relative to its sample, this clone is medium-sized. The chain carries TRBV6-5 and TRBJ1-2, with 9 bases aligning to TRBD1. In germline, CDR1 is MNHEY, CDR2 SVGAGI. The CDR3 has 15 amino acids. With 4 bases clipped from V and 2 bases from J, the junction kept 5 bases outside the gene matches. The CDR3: CASSSQGQGNYGYTF. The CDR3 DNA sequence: TGTGCCAGCAGTTCCCAGGGACAGGGCAACTATGGCTACACCTTC.

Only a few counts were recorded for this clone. The CDR3 protein is CASSEGTSSYEQYF. Here the CDR3 DNA reads TGTGCCAGCAGTGAAGGGACTAGCTCCTACGAGCAGTACTTC. This chain links TRBV6-5 with TRBJ2-7, with TRBD2 identical over 8 bases. Germline trimming cut 5 bases from V and 0 bases from J; bases unmatched to any gene: 3. This CDR3 spans 14 amino acids. The V gene's germline CDR1 is MNHEY and CDR2 SVGAGI.

The CDR3 is CASSPGPSGSRGNTGELFF. The CDR3 coding sequence is TGTGCCAGCAGCCCTGGCCCTAGCGGGAGTAGGGGGAACACCGGGGAGCTGTTTTTT. The V gene is TRBV7-2, the J gene TRBJ2-2; 10 nucleotides agree with TRBD2. V lost 5 bases, J lost 1 base, and 13 bases stayed unmatched. This CDR3 is built from 19 residues. CDR1 is SGHTA, CDR2 FQGNSA, per germline.

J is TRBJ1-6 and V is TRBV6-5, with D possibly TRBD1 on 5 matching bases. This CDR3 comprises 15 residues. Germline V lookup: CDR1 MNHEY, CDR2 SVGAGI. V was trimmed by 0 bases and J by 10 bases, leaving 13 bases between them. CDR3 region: CASSYSAGLESPLHF. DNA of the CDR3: TGTGCCAGCAGTTACTCGGCAGGGTTAGAGTCACCCCTCCACTTT.

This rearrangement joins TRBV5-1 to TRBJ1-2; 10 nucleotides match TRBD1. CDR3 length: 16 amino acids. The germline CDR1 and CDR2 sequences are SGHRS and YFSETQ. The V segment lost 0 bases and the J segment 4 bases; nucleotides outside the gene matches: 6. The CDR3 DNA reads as TGCGCCAGCAGCTTGGATACGGGACAGGGGTTCTATGGCTACACCTTC. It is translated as CASSLDTGQGFYGYTF.

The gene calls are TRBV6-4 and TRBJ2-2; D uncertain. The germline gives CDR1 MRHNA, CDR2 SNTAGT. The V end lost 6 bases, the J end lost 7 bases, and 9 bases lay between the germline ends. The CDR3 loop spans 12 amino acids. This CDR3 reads CASRMGNGELFF. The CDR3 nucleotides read TGTGCCAGCAGGATGGGGAACGGGGAGCTGTTTTTT.

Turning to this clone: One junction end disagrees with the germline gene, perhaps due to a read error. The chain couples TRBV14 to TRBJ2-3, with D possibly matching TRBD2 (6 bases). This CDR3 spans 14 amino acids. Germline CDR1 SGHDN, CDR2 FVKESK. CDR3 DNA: TGTGCCACCAGCTATGGACTATCCACAGATACGCAGTATTTT. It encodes CATSYGLSTDTQYF.

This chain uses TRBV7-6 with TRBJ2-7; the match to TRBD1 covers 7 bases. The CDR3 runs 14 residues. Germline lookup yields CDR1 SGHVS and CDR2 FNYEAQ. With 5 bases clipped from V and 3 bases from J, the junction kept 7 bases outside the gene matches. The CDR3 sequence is CASSPGGAGYEQYF. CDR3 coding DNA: TGTGCCAGCAGCCCAGGGGGTGCCGGCTACGAGCAGTACTTC.

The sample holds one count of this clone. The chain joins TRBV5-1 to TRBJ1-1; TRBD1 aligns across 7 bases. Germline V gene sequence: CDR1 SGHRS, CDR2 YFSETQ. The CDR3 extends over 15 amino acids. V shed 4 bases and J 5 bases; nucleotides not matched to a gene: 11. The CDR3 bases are TGCGCCAGCAGCCCCAGTCCGGGACAGATAACTGAAGCTTTCTTT. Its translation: CASSPSPGQITEAFF.

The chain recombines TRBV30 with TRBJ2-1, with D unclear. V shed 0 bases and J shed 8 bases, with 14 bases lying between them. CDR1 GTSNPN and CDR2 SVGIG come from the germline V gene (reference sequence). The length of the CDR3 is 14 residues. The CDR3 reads CAWSVTARGDEQFF. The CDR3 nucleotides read TGTGCCTGGAGTGTAACTGCGAGAGGCGATGAGCAGTTCTTC.

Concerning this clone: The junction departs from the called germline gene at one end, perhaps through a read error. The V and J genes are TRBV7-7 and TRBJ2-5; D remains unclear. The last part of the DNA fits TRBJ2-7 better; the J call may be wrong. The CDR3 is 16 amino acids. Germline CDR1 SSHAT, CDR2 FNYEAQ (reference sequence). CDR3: CASSVRTRLTYYEQYF. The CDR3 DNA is TGTGCTAGCAGCGTCCGGACGAGATTGACCTACTACGAGCAGTACTTC.

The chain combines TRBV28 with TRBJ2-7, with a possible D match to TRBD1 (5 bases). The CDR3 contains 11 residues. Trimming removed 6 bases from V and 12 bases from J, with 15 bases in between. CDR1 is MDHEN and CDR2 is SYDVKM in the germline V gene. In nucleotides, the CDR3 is TGTGCCAGCAGCCCTCAGGGCAGGGTGTACTTC. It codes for CASSPQGRVYF.

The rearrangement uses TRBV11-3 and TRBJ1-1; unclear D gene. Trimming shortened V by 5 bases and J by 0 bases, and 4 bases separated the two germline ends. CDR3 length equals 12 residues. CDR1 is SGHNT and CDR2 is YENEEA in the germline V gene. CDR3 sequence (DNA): TGTGCCAGCAGCGCGTTGAACACTGAAGCTTTCTTT. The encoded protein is CASSALNTEAFF.

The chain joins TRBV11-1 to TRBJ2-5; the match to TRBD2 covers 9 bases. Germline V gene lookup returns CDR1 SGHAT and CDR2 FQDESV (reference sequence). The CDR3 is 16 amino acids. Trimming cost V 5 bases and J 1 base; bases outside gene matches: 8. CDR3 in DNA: TGTGCCAGCAGCCAGAATGGACTAGCGACCCAAGAGACCCAGTACTTC. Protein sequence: CASSQNGLATQETQYF.

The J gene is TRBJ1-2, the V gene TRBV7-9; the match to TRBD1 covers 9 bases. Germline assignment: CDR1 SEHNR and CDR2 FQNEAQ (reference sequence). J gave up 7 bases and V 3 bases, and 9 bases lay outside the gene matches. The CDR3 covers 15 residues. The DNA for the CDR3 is TGTGCCAGCAGCTTTCTAGGGACAGGGTCAACTGGCTACACCTTC. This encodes CASSFLGTGSTGYTF.